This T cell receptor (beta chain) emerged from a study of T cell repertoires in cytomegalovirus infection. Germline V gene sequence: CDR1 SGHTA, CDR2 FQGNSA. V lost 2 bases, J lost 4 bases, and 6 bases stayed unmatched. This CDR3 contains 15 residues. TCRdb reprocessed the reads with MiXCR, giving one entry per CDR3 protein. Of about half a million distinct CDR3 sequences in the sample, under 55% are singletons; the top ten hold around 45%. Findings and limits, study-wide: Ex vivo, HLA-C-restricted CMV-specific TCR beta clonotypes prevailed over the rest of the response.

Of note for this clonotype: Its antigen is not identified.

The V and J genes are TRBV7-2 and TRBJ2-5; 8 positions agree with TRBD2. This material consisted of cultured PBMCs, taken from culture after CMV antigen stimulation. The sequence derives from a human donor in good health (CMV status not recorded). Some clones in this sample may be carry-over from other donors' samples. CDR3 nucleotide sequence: TGTGCCAGCAGCTTATCCGGGGGGGCGGGAGAGACCCAGTACTTC. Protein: CASSLSGGAGETQYF. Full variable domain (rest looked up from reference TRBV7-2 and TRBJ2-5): GAGVSQSPSNKVTEKGKDVELRCDPISGHTALYWYRQSLGQGLEFLIYFQGNSAPDKSGLPSDRFSAERTGGSVSTLTIQRTQQEDSAVYLCASSLSGGAGETQYFGPGTRLLVL.